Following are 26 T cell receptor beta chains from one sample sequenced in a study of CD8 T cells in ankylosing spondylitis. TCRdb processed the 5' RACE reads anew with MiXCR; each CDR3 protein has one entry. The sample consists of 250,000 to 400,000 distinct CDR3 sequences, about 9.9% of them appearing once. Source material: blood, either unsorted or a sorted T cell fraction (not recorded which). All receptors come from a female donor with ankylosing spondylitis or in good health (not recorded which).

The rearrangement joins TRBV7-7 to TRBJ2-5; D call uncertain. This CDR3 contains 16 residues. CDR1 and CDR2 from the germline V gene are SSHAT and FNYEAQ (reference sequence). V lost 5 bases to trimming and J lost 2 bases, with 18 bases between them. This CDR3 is CASSRQITGPQETQYF. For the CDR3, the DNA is TGTGCCAGCAGCCGACAAATTACCGGGCCTCAAGAGACCCAGTACTTC.

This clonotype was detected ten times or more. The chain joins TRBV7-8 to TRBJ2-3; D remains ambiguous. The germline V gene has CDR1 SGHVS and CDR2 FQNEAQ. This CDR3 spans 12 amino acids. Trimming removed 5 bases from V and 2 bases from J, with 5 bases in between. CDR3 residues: CASSTNTDTQYF. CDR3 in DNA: TGTGCCAGCAGCACAAACACAGATACGCAGTATTTT.

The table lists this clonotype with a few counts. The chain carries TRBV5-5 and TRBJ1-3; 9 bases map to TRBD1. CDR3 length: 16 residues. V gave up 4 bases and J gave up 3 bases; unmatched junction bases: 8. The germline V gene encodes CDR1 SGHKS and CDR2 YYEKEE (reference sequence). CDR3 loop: CASSPAGQGYGNTIYF. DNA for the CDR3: TGTGCCAGCAGCCCGGCGGGACAGGGTTATGGAAACACCATATATTTT.

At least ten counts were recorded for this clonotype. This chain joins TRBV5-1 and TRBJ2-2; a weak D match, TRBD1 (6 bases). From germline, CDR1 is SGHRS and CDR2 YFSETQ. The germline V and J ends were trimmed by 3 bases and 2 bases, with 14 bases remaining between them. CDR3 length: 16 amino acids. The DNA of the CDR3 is TGCGCCAGCAGCTCTAGTCCGGGACAAAACACCGGGGAGCTGTTTTTT. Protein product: CASSSSPGQNTGELFF.

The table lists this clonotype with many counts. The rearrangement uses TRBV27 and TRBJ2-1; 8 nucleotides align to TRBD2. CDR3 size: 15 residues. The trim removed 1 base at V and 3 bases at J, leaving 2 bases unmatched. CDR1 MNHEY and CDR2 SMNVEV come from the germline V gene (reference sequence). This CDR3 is CASSLLGLGYNEQFF. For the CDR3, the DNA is TGTGCCAGCAGTTTATTGGGACTAGGCTACAATGAGCAGTTCTTC.

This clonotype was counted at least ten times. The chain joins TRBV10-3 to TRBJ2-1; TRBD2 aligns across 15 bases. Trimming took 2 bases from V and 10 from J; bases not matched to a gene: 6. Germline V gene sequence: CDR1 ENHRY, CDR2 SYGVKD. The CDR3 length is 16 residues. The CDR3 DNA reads TGTGCCATCAGTGAGACAGGACTAGCGGGAGGGGGAGAGCAGTTCTTC. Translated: CAISETGLAGGGEQFF.

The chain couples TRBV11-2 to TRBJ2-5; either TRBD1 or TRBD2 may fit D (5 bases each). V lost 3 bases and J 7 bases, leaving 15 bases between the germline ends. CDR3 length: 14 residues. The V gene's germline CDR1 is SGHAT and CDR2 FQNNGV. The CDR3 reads CASSFQWGSGTQYF. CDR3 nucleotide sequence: TGTGCCAGCAGCTTCCAGTGGGGGTCGGGGACCCAGTACTTC. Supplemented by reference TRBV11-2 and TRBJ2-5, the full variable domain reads EAGVAQSPRYKIIEKRQSVAFWCNPISGHATLYWYQQILGQGPKLLIQFQNNGVVDDSQLPKDRFSAERLKGVDSTLKIQPAKLEDSAVYLCASSFQWGSGTQYFGPGTRLLVL.

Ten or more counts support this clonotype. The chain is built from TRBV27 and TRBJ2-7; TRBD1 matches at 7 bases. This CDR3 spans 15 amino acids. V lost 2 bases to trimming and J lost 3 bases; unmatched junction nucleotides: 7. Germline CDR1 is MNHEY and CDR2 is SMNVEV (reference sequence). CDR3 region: CASSLRGRLFYEQYF. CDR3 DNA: TGTGCCAGCAGTTTAAGGGGGCGACTATTCTACGAGCAGTACTTC.

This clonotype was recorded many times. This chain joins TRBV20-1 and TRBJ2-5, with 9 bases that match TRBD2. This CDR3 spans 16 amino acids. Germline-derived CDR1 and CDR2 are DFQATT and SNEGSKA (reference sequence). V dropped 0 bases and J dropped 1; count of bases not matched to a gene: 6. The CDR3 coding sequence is TGCAGTGCTAGAGATCCAAGCGGGAGGTCCCAAGAGACCCAGTACTTC. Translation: CSARDPSGRSQETQYF.

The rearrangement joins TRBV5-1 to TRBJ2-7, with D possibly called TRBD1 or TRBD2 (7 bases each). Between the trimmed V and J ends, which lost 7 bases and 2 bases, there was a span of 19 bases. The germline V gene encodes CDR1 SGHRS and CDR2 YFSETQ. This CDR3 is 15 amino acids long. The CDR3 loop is CASQPQGGAAYEQYF. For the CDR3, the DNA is TGCGCCAGCCAGCCCCAGGGGGGGGCAGCCTACGAGCAGTACTTC.

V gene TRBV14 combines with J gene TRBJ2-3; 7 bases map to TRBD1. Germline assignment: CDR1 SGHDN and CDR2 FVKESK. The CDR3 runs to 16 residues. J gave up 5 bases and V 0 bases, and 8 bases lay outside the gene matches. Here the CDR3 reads CASSQEVVHRGDTQYF. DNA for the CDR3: TGTGCCAGCAGCCAAGAAGTAGTACACAGGGGAGATACGCAGTATTTT.

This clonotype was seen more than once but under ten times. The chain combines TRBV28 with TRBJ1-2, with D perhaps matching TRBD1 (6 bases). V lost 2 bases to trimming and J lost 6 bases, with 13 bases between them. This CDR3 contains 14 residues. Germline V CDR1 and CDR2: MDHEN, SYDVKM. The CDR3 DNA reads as TGTGCCAGCAGTTTAACTTGGCAGGGGAATGGCTACACCTTC. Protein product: CASSLTWQGNGYTF.

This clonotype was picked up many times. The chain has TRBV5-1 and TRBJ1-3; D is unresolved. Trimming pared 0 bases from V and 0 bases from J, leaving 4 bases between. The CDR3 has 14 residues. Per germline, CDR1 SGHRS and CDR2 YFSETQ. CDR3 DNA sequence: TGCGCCAGCAGCTTGGACTACTCTGGAAACACCATATATTTT. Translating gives CASSLDYSGNTIYF.

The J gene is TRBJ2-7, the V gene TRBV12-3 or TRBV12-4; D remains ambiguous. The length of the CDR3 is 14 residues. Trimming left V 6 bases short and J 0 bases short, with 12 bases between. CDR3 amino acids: CASSTRMGSYEQYF. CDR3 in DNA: TGTGCCAGCAGCACCCGGATGGGCTCCTACGAGCAGTACTTC.

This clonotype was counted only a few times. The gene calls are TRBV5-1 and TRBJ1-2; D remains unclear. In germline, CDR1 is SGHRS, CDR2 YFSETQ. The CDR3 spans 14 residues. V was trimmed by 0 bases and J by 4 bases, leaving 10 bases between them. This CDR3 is CASSLAGTAYGYTF. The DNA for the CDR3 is TGCGCCAGCAGCTTGGCCGGTACAGCCTATGGCTACACCTTC.

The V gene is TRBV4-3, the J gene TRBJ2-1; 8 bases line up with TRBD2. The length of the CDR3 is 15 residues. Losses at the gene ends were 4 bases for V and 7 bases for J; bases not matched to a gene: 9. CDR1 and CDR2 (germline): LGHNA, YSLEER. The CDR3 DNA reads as TGCGCCAGCAGCCTAGGGACTAGGACTTGGAATGAGCAGTTCTTC. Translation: CASSLGTRTWNEQFF.

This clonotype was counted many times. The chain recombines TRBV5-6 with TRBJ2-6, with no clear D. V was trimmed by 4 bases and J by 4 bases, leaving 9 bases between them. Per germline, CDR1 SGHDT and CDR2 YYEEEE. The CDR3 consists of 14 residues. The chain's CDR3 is CASSPIAGANVLTF. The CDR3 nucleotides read TGTGCCAGCAGCCCTATCGCCGGGGCCAACGTCCTGACTTTC. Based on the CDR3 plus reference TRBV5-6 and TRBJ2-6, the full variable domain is DAGVTQSPTHLIKTRGQQVTLRCSPKSGHDTVSWYQQALGQGPQFIFQYYEEEERQRGNFPDRFSGHQFPNYSSELNVNALLLGDSALYLCASSPIAGANVLTFGAGSRLTVL.

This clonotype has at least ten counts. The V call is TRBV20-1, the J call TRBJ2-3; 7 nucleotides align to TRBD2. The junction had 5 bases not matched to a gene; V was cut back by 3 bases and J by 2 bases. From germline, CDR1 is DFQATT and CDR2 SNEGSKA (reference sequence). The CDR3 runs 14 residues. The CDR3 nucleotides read TGCAGTGCTAGTAAACTAGCGCACACAGATACGCAGTATTTT. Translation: CSASKLAHTDTQYF.

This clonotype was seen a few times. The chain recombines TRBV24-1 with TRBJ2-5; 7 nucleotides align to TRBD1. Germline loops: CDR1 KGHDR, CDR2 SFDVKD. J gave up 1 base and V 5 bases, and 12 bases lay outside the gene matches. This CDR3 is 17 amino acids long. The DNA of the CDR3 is TGTGCCACCAGTGTCCTGAACAGGGGCCTCCGCCAAGAGACCCAGTACTTC. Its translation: CATSVLNRGLRQETQYF.

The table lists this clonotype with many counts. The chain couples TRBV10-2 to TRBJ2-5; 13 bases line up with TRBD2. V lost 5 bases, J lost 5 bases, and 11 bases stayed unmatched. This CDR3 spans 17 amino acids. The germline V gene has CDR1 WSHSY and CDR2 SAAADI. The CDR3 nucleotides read TGCGCCAGCAGTAAGGGGGGGACTAGCGGGACGAGGGAGACCCAGTACTTC. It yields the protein CASSKGGTSGTRETQYF.

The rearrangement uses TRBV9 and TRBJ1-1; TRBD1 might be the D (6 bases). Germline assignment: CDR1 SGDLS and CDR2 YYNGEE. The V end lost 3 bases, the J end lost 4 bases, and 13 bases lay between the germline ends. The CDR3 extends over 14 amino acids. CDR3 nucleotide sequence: TGTGCCAGCAGCGCCAAGGGGGAAACCACTGAAGCTTTCTTT. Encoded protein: CASSAKGETTEAFF.

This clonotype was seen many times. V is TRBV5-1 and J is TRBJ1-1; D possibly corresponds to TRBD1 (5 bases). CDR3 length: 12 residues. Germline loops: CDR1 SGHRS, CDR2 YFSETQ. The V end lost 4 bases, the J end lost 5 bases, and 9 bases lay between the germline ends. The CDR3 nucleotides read TGCGCCAGCAGCCCAGGGTTTACTGAAGCTTTCTTT. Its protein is CASSPGFTEAFF.

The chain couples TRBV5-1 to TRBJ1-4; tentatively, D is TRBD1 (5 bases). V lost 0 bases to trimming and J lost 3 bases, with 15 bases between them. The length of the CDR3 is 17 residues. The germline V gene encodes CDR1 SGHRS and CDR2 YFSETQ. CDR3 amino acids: CASSLDPLGGPNEKLFF. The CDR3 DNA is TGCGCCAGCAGCTTGGATCCTCTGGGGGGTCCTAATGAAAAACTGTTTTTT.

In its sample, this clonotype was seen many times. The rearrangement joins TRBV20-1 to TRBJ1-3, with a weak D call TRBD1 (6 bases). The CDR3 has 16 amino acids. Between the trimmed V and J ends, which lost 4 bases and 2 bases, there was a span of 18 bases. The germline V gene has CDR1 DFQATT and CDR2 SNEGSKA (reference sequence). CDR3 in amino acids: CSANAIFGQPGNTIYF. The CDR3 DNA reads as TGCAGTGCTAACGCAATTTTCGGACAGCCTGGAAACACCATATATTTT.

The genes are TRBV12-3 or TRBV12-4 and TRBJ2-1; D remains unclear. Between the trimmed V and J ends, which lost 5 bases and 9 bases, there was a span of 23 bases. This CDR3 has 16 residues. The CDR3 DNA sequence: TGTGCCAGCAGTAGAACGGACCTCATCATTTTCAGTGAGCAGTTCTTC. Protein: CASSRTDLIIFSEQFF.

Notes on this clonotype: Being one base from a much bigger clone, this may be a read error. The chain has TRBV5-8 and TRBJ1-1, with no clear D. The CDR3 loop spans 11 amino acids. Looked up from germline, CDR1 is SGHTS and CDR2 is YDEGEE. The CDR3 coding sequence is TGTGCCAGCAGCTTGATGCAGACGGCTTCCTTT. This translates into CASSLMQTASF.